These 18 T cell receptor beta chains share one sample of origin, sequenced in a study of blood T cells in healthy people across ages. Primers used in a second PCR of about 7 to 12 cycles were a sample-barcoded 5' primer and a J-beta primer mix. MiXCR, applied by TCRdb to the 5' RACE reads, yields one record per CDR3 protein. The table records 450,000 to 600,000 distinct CDR3 sequences, about 26% of them present only once. Separately, the same data were catalogued under a study of T cells of mothers and their children.

The sequenced material came from blood. These receptors were taken from a boy aged 2 to 10 in good health.

This clonotype occurred a few times. This rearrangement joins TRBV15 to TRBJ1-4; unclear D gene. Germline V gene sequence: CDR1 LNHNV, CDR2 YYDKDF (reference sequence). Trimming pared 4 bases from V and 7 bases from J, leaving 13 bases between. The CDR3 spans 14 residues. The CDR3 sequence is CATSISESLEKLFF. CDR3 DNA: TGTGCCACCAGCATCTCCGAATCGCTTGAAAAACTGTTTTTT.

This clonotype has a handful of counts. The chain's CDR3 is CASSFLLGGYTF. Here the CDR3 DNA reads TGTGCCAGCAGCTTTCTACTTGGGGGCTACACCTTC. The chain joins TRBV11-2 to TRBJ1-2; D not certain. Per the germline V gene, CDR1 is SGHAT and CDR2 is FQNNGV. This CDR3 has 12 amino acids. Trimming removed 3 bases at V and 8 bases at J, with 10 bases between.

V and J are TRBV5-1 and TRBJ2-5; TRBD2 might be the D (5 bases). Looked up from germline, CDR1 is SGHRS and CDR2 is YFSETQ. V was clipped by 1 base and J by 2 bases, with 15 bases between them. The CDR3 extends over 16 amino acids. CDR3 DNA sequence: TGCGCCAGCAGCTTGTATGGGAGACAAATACAAGAGACCCAGTACTTC. Protein sequence: CASSLYGRQIQETQYF.

The chain uses TRBV11-2 and TRBJ1-3, with 7 bases lining up with TRBD1. J lost 5 bases, V lost 8 bases, and 9 bases had no gene match. Germline-derived CDR1 and CDR2 are SGHAT and FQNNGV. CDR3 size: 14 residues. The CDR3 DNA sequence: TGTGCCAGCGGACATGGACAGGCAAGAAACACCATATATTTT. Translating it yields CASGHGQARNTIYF.

The CDR3 loop reads CASAFDVANYGYTF. Written as DNA, the CDR3 is TGTGCCAGCGCGTTTGATGTGGCCAACTATGGCTACACCTTC. The rearrangement uses TRBV21-1 and TRBJ1-2. TRBV21-1 is listed as a pseudogene. The CDR3 is 14 amino acids.

This clonotype was counted between two and nine times. The chain uses TRBV6-1 and TRBJ2-5, with a weak D call TRBD2 (5 bases). The CDR3 is made up of 16 amino acids. Germline CDR1 and CDR2: MNHNS and SASEGT. Trimming left V 6 bases short and J 5 bases short, with 22 bases between. In DNA form, the CDR3 reads TGTGCCAGCAGCCCCCTAGGTAGCGATAGTGTCGAGACCCAGTACTTC. This translates into CASSPLGSDSVETQYF.

A note on this clonotype: A much larger clone lies one base from this, so it may be a read error. J is TRBJ2-5 and V is TRBV20-1; 7 bases map to TRBD2. Trimming at V came to 2 bases and at J to 5 bases, leaving 2 bases not matched to a gene. The CDR3 spans 12 residues. In germline, CDR1 is DFQATT, CDR2 SNEGSKA (reference sequence). For the CDR3, the DNA is TGCAGTGCTAGAAGCGGGGACGAGACCCAGTACTTC. As protein: CSARSGDETQYF.

This clonotype was counted ten times or more. V gene TRBV20-1 combines with J gene TRBJ1-4; the D gene is possibly TRBD1 (5 bases). This CDR3 is built from 19 residues. The V and J ends lost 3 bases and 8 bases respectively, with 31 bases between them. Germline values: CDR1 DFQATT, CDR2 SNEGSKA (reference sequence). The CDR3 reads CSASTSRGQSWPQGEKLFF. CDR3 DNA: TGCAGTGCTAGTACGAGTCGAGGACAATCTTGGCCCCAGGGCGAAAAACTGTTTTTT.

The chain combines TRBV15 with TRBJ2-7; D is tentatively TRBD1 or TRBD2 (5 bases each). Trimming removed 4 bases from V and 3 bases from J, with 16 bases in between. In germline, CDR1 is LNHNV, CDR2 YYDKDF (reference sequence). There are 15 residues in the CDR3. The CDR3 DNA follows: TGTGCCACCAGCAAAATGGGGCAGGGAGACTACGAGCAGTACTTC. It is translated as CATSKMGQGDYEQYF.

The chain combines TRBV30 with TRBJ2-1; 14 nucleotides align to TRBD2. The CDR3 loop spans 15 amino acids. V dropped 6 bases and J dropped 4; count of bases not matched to a gene: 5. Germline CDR1 and CDR2: GTSNPN and SVGIG (reference sequence). The CDR3 DNA sequence: TGTGCCTGCCGACTAGCGGGGGGGATTTACAATGAGCAGTTCTTC. Protein sequence: CACRLAGGIYNEQFF.

This clonotype was seen a few times. This CDR3 is CASSLKEQGNQPQHF. CDR3 bases: TGTGCCAGCAGCTTAAAGGAGCAGGGGAATCAGCCCCAGCATTTT. The chain combines TRBV7-8 with TRBJ1-5, with a possible D match to TRBD1 (6 bases). CDR1 and CDR2 (germline): SGHVS, FQNEAQ. The CDR3 spans 15 residues. V dropped 2 bases and J dropped 4 bases, with 12 bases sitting between them.

This chain's CDR3 is CASDAGTGLPDTQYF. DNA for the CDR3: TGTGCCAGTGATGCCGGGACAGGGCTTCCAGATACGCAGTATTTT. The chain has TRBV19 and TRBJ2-3; 9 positions agree with TRBD1. Germline V gene sequence: CDR1 LNHDA, CDR2 SQIVND (reference sequence). CDR3 size: 15 residues. V dropped 8 bases and J dropped 4; count of bases not matched to a gene: 10.

This clonotype has just a few counts. The CDR3 coding sequence is TGCAGCGTTGTAATGACGGGAGTCGGGGAGCAGTTCTTC. Protein product: CSVVMTGVGEQFF. The chain is built from TRBV29-1 and TRBJ2-5; D perhaps matches TRBD2 (6 bases). The DNA end is a closer match to TRBJ2-1, so the J assignment may be wrong. This CDR3 has 13 residues. Germline V gives CDR1 SQVTM, CDR2 ANQGSEA.

V usage is TRBV5-1 and J usage is TRBJ2-2, with D unclear. Germline CDR1 and CDR2: SGHRS and YFSETQ. The CDR3 extends over 15 amino acids. V lost 1 base and J 3 bases, leaving 10 bases between the germline ends. CDR3 sequence (DNA): TGCGCCAGCAGCTTGTTTGGTGTCGACACCGGGGAGCTGTTTTTT. It specifies CASSLFGVDTGELFF.

This clonotype was found a few times. The V call is TRBV15, the J call TRBJ2-2; 8 bases are a match to TRBD1. Germline CDR1 and CDR2: LNHNV and YYDKDF (reference sequence). The CDR3 contains 17 residues. V was clipped by 2 bases and J by 0 bases; unmatched bases: 5. In DNA, the CDR3 is TGTGCCACCAGCAGACCGGGACAGGTTTCGAACACCGGGGAGCTGTTTTTT. Its protein product is CATSRPGQVSNTGELFF.

The rearrangement links TRBV4-3 to TRBJ1-2; a weak D match, TRBD1 (5 bases). Trimming took off 1 base at V and 4 bases at J, with 19 bases between the two ends. This CDR3 comprises 17 residues. CDR1 is LGHNA and CDR2 is YSLEER in the germline V gene. The CDR3 nucleotides read TGCGCCAGCAGCCAAGCCTTTCCACCAGGGAACATCTATGGCTACACCTTC. Translation: CASSQAFPPGNIYGYTF.

In this sample, this clonotype turned up many times. The chain employs TRBV12-3 or TRBV12-4 and TRBJ2-7; 8 bases are shared with TRBD1. V lost 5 bases and J lost 7; bases outside the gene matches: 4. The CDR3 length is 12 residues. The CDR3 DNA follows: TGTGCCAGCAGTCAGGGGGCGCGAGAGCAGTACTTC. This encodes CASSQGAREQYF.

J is TRBJ2-4 and V is TRBV11-2, with D perhaps assigned TRBD1 or TRBD2 (5 bases each). This CDR3 has 13 amino acids. V was trimmed by 5 bases and J by 7 bases, leaving 12 bases between them. Germline V lookup: CDR1 SGHAT, CDR2 FQNNGV. CDR3 in amino acids: CASSPGTWNIQYF. The CDR3 bases are TGTGCCAGCAGCCCCGGGACCTGGAACATTCAGTACTTC. Together with reference TRBV11-2 and TRBJ2-4, the CDR3 gives the full variable domain: EAGVAQSPRYKIIEKRQSVAFWCNPISGHATLYWYQQILGQGPKLLIQFQNNGVVDDSQLPKDRFSAERLKGVDSTLKIQPAKLEDSAVYLCASSPGTWNIQYFGAGTRLSVL.